Sequencing of this T cell receptor (beta chain) was carried out in a study of PD-L1 blockade in urothelial cancer. As for the study in general: About 90% of the roughly 29 patients were men with bladder-origin urothelial cancer. T cells numbered a median of about 150,000 in the blood samples.

Time point noted: peripheral blood 6 weeks after treatment start. Clones were read by immunoSEQ multiplex PCR, and TCRdb kept only the in-frame ones, dropping some. This sample yields 100,000 to 150,000 clones, of which 86% are seen a single time; about 2.4% belongs to the top ten. This clone was recorded once. This sample also contains other DNA sequences that code for the same CDR3. Trimming cost V 1 base and J 3 bases, with 7 bases left between them. The CDR3 sequence is 13 residues long. CDR1 SEHNR and CDR2 FQNEAQ come from the germline V gene (reference sequence). The input for sequencing was PBMCs, taken around atezolizumab (anti-PD-L1) treatment. The chain employs TRBV7-9 and TRBJ2-7; D unclear. The TCR sequence derives from a man aged 50-60 years with urothelial cancer. The CDR3: CASSLERSYEQYF. The CDR3 bases are TGTGCCAGCAGCTTAGAACGGAGCTACGAGCAGTACTTC.